These 26 T cell receptor beta chains came from one sample sequenced in a study of Graves' ophthalmopathy and Graves' hyperthyroidism. RNA transcripts provided the template for amplifying TCR beta CDR3 regions. RT-PCR was first run with HTBI primers, then multiplex PCR in a second round. TCRdb reprocessed the multiplex PCR reads via MiXCR and lists one record per CDR3 protein. The repertoire consists of around 670,000 distinct CDR3 sequences, with 35% to 50% occurring once and the leading ten covering 44%. Input material: peripheral blood. Receptor source: an adult man with Graves' ophthalmopathy.

This clonotype came up a few times. The J gene is TRBJ1-1, the V gene TRBV3-1; no definite D call. In germline, CDR1 is LGHDT, CDR2 YNNKEL (reference sequence). The V end was cut by 4 bases, the J end by 6 bases, with 15 bases between. The CDR3 is 14 residues long. CDR3 residues: CASSLGKGSSEAFF. CDR3 sequence (DNA): TGTGCCAGCAGCCTCGGGAAGGGCTCGTCTGAAGCTTTCTTT.

On this clonotype: This may stem from a read error, because a much larger clone lies one nucleotide away. CDR3 coding DNA: TGTGCCAGCAGCTTACGGAGTCGAGGAAACACCATATATTTT. Its translation: CASSLRSRGNTIYF. This chain connects TRBV7-2 to TRBJ1-3; D gene uncertain. The V gene's germline CDR1 is SGHTA and CDR2 FQGNSA. V was clipped by 2 bases and J by 4 bases, with 9 bases between them. This CDR3 is built from 14 residues. The whole variable domain, filled in from reference TRBV7-2 and TRBJ1-3, reads GAGVSQSPSNKVTEKGKDVELRCDPISGHTALYWYRQSLGQGLEFLIYFQGNSAPDKSGLPSDRFSAERTGGSVSTLTIQRTQQEDSAVYLCASSLRSRGNTIYFGEGSWLTVV.

This clonotype has a count of ten or more. The chain uses TRBV2 and TRBJ1-5; D may be TRBD1 (6 bases). CDR1 is SNHLY, CDR2 FYNNEI, per germline. Trimming removed 6 bases from V and 3 bases from J, with 15 bases in between. CDR3 length equals 15 residues. CDR3 in amino acids: CASRYRALDNQPQHF. CDR3 sequence (DNA): TGTGCCAGCAGATACAGGGCTCTAGACAATCAGCCCCAGCATTTT.

Written as DNA, the CDR3 is TGTGCCAGCAGTTTAGGGGGACAGGGGGCGGGGGAGCAGTTCTTC. It encodes CASSLGGQGAGEQFF. The V and J genes are TRBV12-3 or TRBV12-4 and TRBJ2-1; 12 bases are shared with TRBD1. Unmatched junction bases numbered 5, after V lost 1 base and J lost 10 bases. The CDR3 consists of 15 residues.

The chain recombines TRBV10-3 with TRBJ1-5; D is unresolved. The V gene's germline CDR1 is ENHRY and CDR2 SYGVKD. V lost 10 bases and J lost 3, with 10 bases in between. This CDR3 has 12 amino acids. Here the CDR3 DNA reads TGTGCCAACTCCCAGCTCAATCAGCCCCAGCATTTT. Protein sequence: CANSQLNQPQHF.

This clonotype was detected many times. The V gene is TRBV29-1, the J gene TRBJ1-1; D is perhaps TRBD1 (6 bases). V lost 4 bases to trimming and J lost 4 bases, with 13 bases between them. Germline lookup yields CDR1 SQVTM and CDR2 ANQGSEA. This CDR3 is built from 13 residues. CDR3 residues: CSVGKGGITEAFF. The CDR3 DNA reads TGCAGCGTTGGGAAAGGGGGGATCACTGAAGCTTTCTTT.

In this sample, this clonotype turned up once. The chain links TRBV7-2 to TRBJ2-7; possible D gene TRBD1, 5 bases. Germline CDR1 SGHTA, CDR2 FQGNSA. Trimming pared 3 bases from V and 4 bases from J, leaving 10 bases between. This CDR3 spans 13 amino acids. The CDR3 sequence: CASSLATEYEQYF. The CDR3, as DNA: TGTGCCAGCAGCTTGGCGACAGAGTACGAGCAGTACTTC.

This clonotype was detected a few times. The chain joins TRBV10-3 to TRBJ1-2; 7 positions agree with TRBD1. The junction had 13 bases not matched to a gene; V was cut back by 10 bases and J by 8 bases. In germline, CDR1 is ENHRY, CDR2 SYGVKD. There are 13 residues in the CDR3. In nucleotides, the CDR3 is TGTGCCAGCAGCCCGGGACAGACGACGGGCTACACCTTC. Protein: CASSPGQTTGYTF.

This chain links TRBV25-1 with TRBJ2-2; D assignment may be TRBD1 or TRBD2 (6 bases each). Germline lookup yields CDR1 MGHDK and CDR2 SYGVNS. Trimming shortened V by 6 bases and J by 6 bases, and 17 bases separated the two germline ends. The CDR3 is 15 amino acids. CDR3 amino acids: CASSLTGASAGELFF. CDR3 in DNA: TGTGCCAGCAGCTTAACGGGGGCGAGCGCCGGGGAGCTGTTTTTT.

The sample holds many counts of this clonotype. V usage is TRBV7-8 and J usage is TRBJ2-5, with D maybe TRBD2 (6 bases). The CDR3 is 14 residues long. Germline CDR1 and CDR2: SGHVS and FQNEAQ. V was clipped by 1 base and J by 13 bases, with 19 bases between them. CDR3 residues: CASSLGSRRGTAYF. The CDR3 nucleotides are TGTGCCAGCAGCTTAGGGTCCCGACGCGGGACTGCGTACTTC. Full variable domain (outside the CDR3, taken from reference TRBV7-8 and TRBJ2-5): GAGVSQSPRYKVAKRGQDVALRCDPISGHVSLFWYQQALGQGPEFLTYFQNEAQLDKSGLPSDRFFAERPEGSVSTLKIQRTQQEDSAVYLCASSLGSRRGTAYFGPGTRLLVL.

The chain joins TRBV15 to TRBJ1-4, with 7 nucleotides matching TRBD1. V shed 4 bases and J 8 bases; nucleotides not matched to a gene: 10. The CDR3 runs to 15 residues. Per germline, CDR1 LNHNV and CDR2 YYDKDF (reference sequence). Here the CDR3 reads CATSTRRGSLEKLFF. The CDR3 region has the DNA TGTGCCACCAGCACCCGCAGGGGGTCTTTGGAAAAACTGTTTTTT. Combining the CDR3 with reference TRBV15 and TRBJ1-4 gives the whole variable domain DAMVIQNPRYQVTQFGKPVTLSCSQTLNHNVMYWYQQKSSQAPKLLFHYYDKDFNNEADTPDNFQSRRPNTSFCFLDIRSPGLGDTAMYLCATSTRRGSLEKLFFGSGTQLSVL.

In this sample, this clonotype turned up many times. The CDR3 coding sequence is TGCAGCGCGGGACTAGCGGGAGTAGGGGAGACCCAGTACTTC. Its translation is CSAGLAGVGETQYF. This rearrangement joins TRBV20-1 to TRBJ2-5, with 14 bases fitting TRBD2. Germline V gene sequence: CDR1 DFQATT, CDR2 SNEGSKA (reference sequence). The CDR3 has 14 residues.

This clonotype has more than one count but fewer than ten. The rearrangement links TRBV20-1 to TRBJ2-2; 8 bases agree with TRBD2. After removal of 6 bases from V and 6 bases from J, the junction contained 6 bases not matched to a gene. The germline V gene encodes CDR1 DFQATT and CDR2 SNEGSKA (reference sequence). The CDR3 sequence is 13 residues long. The CDR3 spells CSAPREGAGELFF. CDR3 DNA: TGCAGTGCCCCACGGGAGGGGGCCGGGGAGCTGTTTTTT.

This clonotype was observed a few times. Sequence at one end of the junction differs from germline and may be a read error. The chain links TRBV24-1 to TRBJ1-5; D remains ambiguous. This CDR3 is built from 15 residues. Germline CDR1 reads KGHDR; CDR2 reads SFDVKD. The CDR3 sequence: CASSYLTGSNQPQHF. The DNA for the CDR3 is TGTGCCAGCAGTTACCTGACCGGGAGCAATCAGCCCCAGCATTTT.

On this clonotype: A much larger clone sits a single nucleotide away, making a read error possible. The chain uses TRBV19 and TRBJ1-3, with 9 bases lining up with TRBD1. CDR3 length equals 14 residues. Germline CDR1 and CDR2: LNHDA and SQIVND (reference sequence). Written as DNA, the CDR3 is TGTGCCAGTGGGACAGGGCGCTCTGGAAACATCATATATTTT. As protein: CASGTGRSGNIIYF.

The chain links TRBV20-1 to TRBJ1-5; perhaps TRBD1 as D (6 bases). V lost 1 base to trimming and J lost 0 bases, with 13 bases between them. The CDR3 consists of 16 residues. Germline values: CDR1 DFQATT, CDR2 SNEGSKA (reference sequence). CDR3 amino acids: CSARGSGAYSNQPQHF. CDR3 sequence (DNA): TGCAGTGCTAGAGGCTCAGGGGCATATAGCAATCAGCCCCAGCATTTT.

This clonotype was recorded a few times. The chain uses TRBV7-3 and TRBJ2-7; D is undetermined. The CDR3 runs to 12 residues. Trimming took off 5 bases at V and 0 bases at J, with 5 bases between the two ends. The V gene's germline CDR1 is SGHTA and CDR2 FQGTGA. In DNA, the CDR3 is TGTGCCAGCAGCGCGTACTCCTACGAGCAGTACTTC. This sequence encodes CASSAYSYEQYF.

The chain employs TRBV5-4 and TRBJ2-7; 7 positions match TRBD1. The V and J ends lost 2 bases and 0 bases, in that order; junction bases with no gene match: 5. The CDR3 totals 15 residues. Per germline, CDR1 SGHNT and CDR2 YYREEE (reference sequence). CDR3 nucleotides: TGTGCCAGCAGCTTCGCCGGGACAGCCTCCTACGAGCAGTACTTC. It specifies CASSFAGTASYEQYF.

This clonotype has a single count. This rearrangement joins TRBV4-3 to TRBJ2-7; the match to TRBD2 covers 10 bases. This CDR3 has 16 residues. Trimming cost V 0 bases and J 4 bases; bases outside gene matches: 6. Germline V CDR1 and CDR2: LGHNA, YSLEER. The CDR3 coding sequence is TGCGCCAGCAGCCAAGAGGAGGGACTAGCGTTGTACGAGCAGTACTTC. It encodes CASSQEEGLALYEQYF.

The chain is built from TRBV7-9 and TRBJ2-2; TRBD1 is a possible D gene (6 bases). The germline gives CDR1 SEHNR, CDR2 FQNEAQ (reference sequence). V was trimmed by 1 base and J by 8 bases, leaving 8 bases between them. The CDR3 contains 13 residues. CDR3 DNA sequence: TGTGCCAGCAGCTTAGGGACAGAAGGGGAGCTGTTTTTT. It encodes CASSLGTEGELFF. The entire variable domain, with the rest obtained from reference TRBV7-9 and TRBJ2-2, is as follows: DTGVSQNPRHKITKRGQNVTFRCDPISEHNRLYWYRQTLGQGPEFLTYFQNEAQLEKSRLLSDRFSAERPKGSFSTLEIQRTEQGDSAMYLCASSLGTEGELFFGEGSRLTVL.

This clonotype was counted many times. The chain is built from TRBV5-8 and TRBJ2-7; TRBD2 matches 8 bases. Germline CDR1 SGHTS, CDR2 YDEGEE. The CDR3 has 16 residues. The ends lost 1 base at V and 3 bases at J; junction bases unmatched: 9. DNA for the CDR3: TGTGCCAGCAGCTTGAGGCGGGGGGCCTCCGTCTACGAGCAGTACTTC. Its protein is CASSLRRGASVYEQYF.

A few counts support this clonotype. The chain combines TRBV20-1 with TRBJ1-2; possible D gene TRBD1, 6 bases. The germline V gene has CDR1 DFQATT and CDR2 SNEGSKA (reference sequence). Trimming stripped 3 bases from V and 2 bases from J, with 13 bases between. The CDR3 is made up of 14 amino acids. The CDR3 DNA reads TGCAGTGCTAGCCCAACGACAGGAAACTATGGCTACACCTTC. This translates into CSASPTTGNYGYTF.

The chain employs TRBV29-1 and TRBJ1-1; TRBD1 matches at 7 bases. The CDR3 covers 11 residues. Germline-derived CDR1 and CDR2 are SQVTM and ANQGSEA. CDR3 nucleotides: TGCAGAGTGACAGGGCGCACTGAAGCTTTCTTT. Encoded protein: CRVTGRTEAFF.

This clonotype was seen ten or more times. The chain links TRBV15 to TRBJ1-4; TRBD1 might be the D (6 bases). Per the germline V gene, CDR1 is LNHNV and CDR2 is YYDKDF (reference sequence). This CDR3 is built from 17 residues. V was pared by 1 base and J by 2 bases, with 14 bases between. In nucleotides, the CDR3 is TGTGCCACCAGCAGAGGCGCGGCGGGGGCCACTAATGAAAAACTGTTTTTT. The encoded protein is CATSRGAAGATNEKLFF.

The chain carries TRBV7-2 and TRBJ2-5; 10 positions agree with TRBD2. CDR3 length: 16 residues. The ends lost 1 base at V and 3 bases at J; junction bases unmatched: 5. Germline loops: CDR1 SGHTA, CDR2 FQGNSA. As DNA, the CDR3 is TGTGCCAGCAGCTTAGAAATAGGACTAGCGGAAGAGACCCAGTACTTC. Its translation: CASSLEIGLAEETQYF.

V gene TRBV10-3 combines with J gene TRBJ2-7; 12 bases agree with TRBD1. Losses at the gene ends were 6 bases for V and 5 bases for J; bases not matched to a gene: 17. The CDR3 has 18 residues. Germline-derived CDR1 and CDR2 are ENHRY and SYGVKD. CDR3 DNA sequence: TGTGCCATCAGGGCGAAACTGATACCGGGACAGGGGGCGAACGAGCAGTACTTC. Translation gives CAIRAKLIPGQGANEQYF.